The next 8 T cell receptor beta chains were all read from a single sample in a study of blood T cells in healthy people across ages. Through a sample-barcoded 5' primer and a J-beta primer mix, a second PCR was run for about 6 to 12 cycles. One entry per CDR3 protein, called by TCRdb with MiXCR from the 5' RACE reads. The repertoire holds hundreds of thousands of distinct CDR3 sequences, with under 45% as singletons. Sequencing was carried out using blood. The receptors shown here come from a man aged 55 to 70 in good health.

This clonotype was picked up a small number of times. J is TRBJ2-1 and V is TRBV13; 9 bases align to TRBD2. The CDR3 has 14 residues. Unmatched junction bases numbered 2, after V lost 4 bases and J lost 4 bases. Germline-derived CDR1 and CDR2 are PRHDT and FYEKMQ (reference sequence). This chain's CDR3 is CASSSTSGYNEQFF. CDR3 sequence (DNA): TGTGCCAGCAGCTCGACTAGCGGATACAATGAGCAGTTCTTC.

Turning to this clonotype: Its ends do not fully match the called genes, so a read error is possible. The gene calls are TRBV10-3 and TRBJ2-5; 8 nucleotides agree with TRBD2. The CDR3 contains 17 residues. Looked up from germline, CDR1 is ENHRY and CDR2 is SYGVKD. The CDR3 loop reads CVISENSGVSLQETQYF. CDR3 coding DNA: TGTGTCATCAGTGAAAATAGCGGGGTGTCCCTACAAGAGACCCAGTACTTC.

This clonotype came up a few times. The chain links TRBV27 to TRBJ2-1; D is perhaps TRBD1 or TRBD2 (6 bases each). The J call is uncertain, as TRBJ2-7 better fits the DNA end. CDR3 length: 15 residues. Germline loops: CDR1 MNHEY, CDR2 SMNVEV (reference sequence). This CDR3 reads CASSPIEGGYNEQYF. The CDR3 DNA sequence: TGTGCCAGCAGTCCAATAGAGGGGGGCTACAATGAGCAGTACTTC.

This clonotype appeared a few times. CDR3 in amino acids: CASSLKGAGEQYF. In DNA form, the CDR3 reads TGTGCCAGCAGCTTGAAGGGGGCGGGCGAGCAGTACTTC. V gene TRBV13 combines with J gene TRBJ2-5; 7 bases agree with TRBD1. The end of the DNA is better explained by TRBJ2-7, so the J call may be wrong. Germline V gene lookup returns CDR1 PRHDT and CDR2 FYEKMQ (reference sequence). The length of the CDR3 is 13 residues.

In its sample, this clonotype was seen many times. The chain employs TRBV20-1 and TRBJ2-7; a weak D match, TRBD2 (5 bases). This CDR3 contains 13 residues. Germline assignment: CDR1 DFQATT and CDR2 SNEGSKA (reference sequence). Trimming removed 1 base at V and 0 bases at J, with 7 bases between. The CDR3 DNA reads as TGCAGTGCTAGAGGTGACTACTCCTACGAGCAGTACTTC. Translating it yields CSARGDYSYEQYF.

This clonotype was seen a single time. The rearrangement joins TRBV5-1 to TRBJ2-2; maybe TRBD2 (5 bases). The germline V and J ends were trimmed by 0 bases and 5 bases, with 20 bases remaining between them. This CDR3 region has 18 residues. Germline assignment: CDR1 SGHRS and CDR2 YFSETQ. CDR3 coding DNA: TGCGCCAGCAGCTTGGTGATGACGAGGGTCGTTGGAACCGGGGAGCTGTTTTTT. Translating gives CASSLVMTRVVGTGELFF.

This clonotype was counted a few times. This chain uses TRBV27 with TRBJ1-5; 7 nucleotides align to TRBD1. J was trimmed by 1 base and V by 3 bases; bases with no gene match: 3. The CDR3 runs to 15 residues. Germline V gene data show CDR1 as MNHEY and CDR2 as SMNVEV (reference sequence). Written as DNA, the CDR3 is TGTGCCAGCAGTTTGGAAGGGGGCAGCAATCAGCCCCAGCATTTT. This translates into CASSLEGGSNQPQHF.

The chain uses TRBV7-2 and TRBJ2-4; D possibly corresponds to TRBD1 (6 bases). The germline V and J ends were trimmed by 5 bases and 14 bases, with 13 bases remaining between them. The CDR3 extends over 11 amino acids. Per the germline V gene, CDR1 is SGHTA and CDR2 is FQGNSA. The CDR3 DNA reads TGTGCCAGCAGCCAGGGACACTGGAAGTACTTC. Protein product: CASSQGHWKYF. Based on the CDR3 plus reference TRBV7-2 and TRBJ2-4, the full variable domain is GAGVSQSPSNKVTEKGKDVELRCDPISGHTALYWYRQSLGQGLEFLIYFQGNSAPDKSGLPSDRFSAERTGGSVSTLTIQRTQQEDSAVYLCASSQGHWKYFGAGTRLSVL.